This T cell receptor beta chain was found in a study of blood T cell repertoires in COVID-19. About the study: The United States, Italy and Spain provided the acute and convalescent COVID-19 samples.

The germline V and J ends were trimmed by 0 bases and 10 bases, with 9 bases remaining between them. From germline, CDR1 is MNHEY and CDR2 SVGAGI. The length of the CDR3 is 12 residues. Clones were read by immunoSEQ multiplex PCR, and TCRdb kept only the in-frame ones, dropping some. Of roughly 400,000 clones listed, more than 70% were seen once; the top ten hold 1.4%. Grouping used clinical history reported by participants in a survey and questionnaire. A single count supports this clone. Sequenced input: PBMCs or T cells enriched from blood (not recorded which). This clonotype was sampled from a woman aged 18-29 years who had been exposed to COVID-19. V is TRBV6-5 and J is TRBJ1-1; D is ambiguous. DNA for the CDR3: TGTGCCAGCAGTTACTCTGGGAGTCCAGCTTTCTTT. The encoded protein is CASSYSGSPAFF.